These 11 T cell receptor beta chains originate from one sample sequenced in a study of T cell responses to AZD1222 COVID-19 vaccine. Only in-frame clones appear in the TCRdb table, and some are missing; sequencing was by immunoSEQ multiplex PCR. The table has 100,000 to 150,000 clones, approximately 88% seen once; the top ten hold 1.5% to 1.9%. Sample: peripheral blood, taken on day 0 of AZD1222 vaccination. Every receptor here comes from an adult in good health.

The V and J genes are TRBV6-5 and TRBJ1-1; D is unresolved. This CDR3 has 16 amino acids. The germline gives CDR1 MNHEY, CDR2 SVGAGI. The V gene lost 4 bases and the J gene lost 6 bases, with 21 bases spanning the gap. The CDR3 spells CASSFSTAPTFAEAFF. Here the CDR3 DNA reads TGTGCCAGCAGTTTCTCGACGGCCCCCACATTTGCTGAAGCTTTCTTT.

The chain is built from TRBV29-1 and TRBJ1-4; D remains ambiguous. V lost 7 bases, J lost 2 bases, and 14 bases lay in between. The CDR3 runs 14 residues. Looked up from germline, CDR1 is SQVTM and CDR2 is ANQGSEA. DNA of the CDR3: TGCAGCGCTGAGGTCCCTGGGACTAATGAAAAACTGTTTTTT. Translation: CSAEVPGTNEKLFF.

This clone was seen more than once but under ten times. J is TRBJ2-7 and V is TRBV4-3; 8 bases align to TRBD2. Germline V gene sequence: CDR1 LGHNA, CDR2 YSLEER. CDR3 length equals 15 residues. J gave up 7 bases and V 4 bases, and 12 bases lay outside the gene matches. CDR3 sequence reads: CASSLTSGSGEEQYF. The DNA for the CDR3 is TGCGCCAGCAGCCTAACGAGCGGGAGCGGTGAGGAGCAGTACTTC.

The chain combines TRBV7-3 with TRBJ1-2; D gene ambiguous. The CDR3 spans 15 residues. V lost 2 bases, J lost 5 bases, and 15 bases lay in between. Germline V CDR1 and CDR2: SGHTA, FQGTGA. CDR3 DNA: TGTGCCAGCAGCTTATATGGCGGTGGAAGATATGGCTACACCTTC. Translating gives CASSLYGGGRYGYTF.

This chain links TRBV5-1 with TRBJ1-1; 9 bases align to TRBD1. The CDR3 is 14 residues long. With 2 bases clipped from V and 8 bases from J, the junction kept 7 bases outside the gene matches. CDR1 is SGHRS and CDR2 is YFSETQ in the germline V gene. CDR3 DNA sequence: TGCGCCAGCAGCTTCACAGGGGGCTCTAAAGAAGCTTTCTTT. Translating gives CASSFTGGSKEAFF.

The rearrangement links TRBV6-2 or TRBV6-3 to TRBJ1-1; no reliable D call. V was shortened by 4 bases and J by 1 base, with 7 bases between the two germline ends. The germline V gene encodes CDR1 MNHEY and CDR2 SVGEGT. This CDR3 is 13 amino acids long. Here the CDR3 reads CASSSQANTEAFF. As DNA, the CDR3 is TGTGCCAGCAGTTCCCAAGCGAACACTGAAGCTTTCTTT.

The chain joins TRBV7-3 to TRBJ2-7, with D maybe TRBD2 (5 bases). Germline CDR1 is SGHTA and CDR2 is FQGTGA. The V and J ends lost 1 base and 5 bases respectively, with 12 bases between them. The CDR3 totals 14 residues. CDR3 DNA: TGTGCCAGCAGCTTAAACGGGATTAGCGACGAGCAGTACTTC. Translating gives CASSLNGISDEQYF.

The J gene is TRBJ1-1, the V gene TRBV5-4; 7 nucleotides match TRBD1. CDR1 and CDR2 from the germline V gene are SGHNT and YYREEE (reference sequence). V lost 5 bases to trimming and J lost 1 base; unmatched junction nucleotides: 11. This CDR3 comprises 16 residues. CDR3: CASRGVQGRGNTEAFF. As DNA, the CDR3 is TGTGCCAGCAGGGGTGTACAGGGGAGGGGGAACACTGAAGCTTTCTTT.

This clone was detected a few times. V and J are TRBV19 and TRBJ1-5, with TRBD1 matching 9 bases. Germline-derived CDR1 and CDR2 are LNHDA and SQIVND (reference sequence). This CDR3 has 15 amino acids. The V gene end was trimmed by 3 bases and the J gene end by 6 bases; junction bases not matched to a gene: 6. The CDR3 DNA reads TGTGCCAGTAGTATGATGACAGGGGGGCGTCAGCCCCAGCATTTT. Translated, it gives CASSMMTGGRQPQHF.

The genes are TRBV9 and TRBJ2-7; D gene uncertain. Germline V CDR1 and CDR2: SGDLS, YYNGEE. Trimming cost V 4 bases and J 3 bases, with 14 bases left between them. The CDR3 consists of 14 residues. The CDR3 sequence is CASSRVAGDYEQYF. CDR3 DNA sequence: TGTGCCAGCAGCCGTGTAGCAGGCGACTACGAGCAGTACTTC.

This rearrangement joins TRBV5-6 to TRBJ2-1; no definite D call. V dropped 0 bases and J dropped 7 bases, with 5 bases sitting between them. The germline gives CDR1 SGHDT, CDR2 YYEEEE. CDR3 length: 12 residues. This CDR3 is CASSLGFNEQFF. CDR3 coding DNA: TGTGCCAGCAGCTTGGGATTTAATGAGCAGTTCTTC.